This T cell receptor beta chain originates from a study of shared clonotypes between healthy human individuals. Genomic DNA from each subset was divided evenly over several immunoSEQ plates. The table came from immunoSEQ multiplex PCR; TCRdb's copy has only in-frame clones and leaves some out. Of roughly 1,600,000 clones listed, about 98.5% are singletons. A CD45RA+ naive subset and a CD45RA-negative memory subset were split from CD4+ cells. The sequenced sample was naive CD4+ T cells sorted from blood. The subset: CD45RA+ positively selected. The sequence was collected from a man younger than 45 in good health.

In DNA form, the CDR3 reads TGTGCCAGCTCACCTCAGAGCGTTAATGAAAAACTGTTTTTT. Translating gives CASSPQSVNEKLFF. The chain couples TRBV18 to TRBJ1-4; D unresolved. CDR1 is KGHSH, CDR2 LQKENI, per germline. Deletions cut 3 bases from V and 4 bases from J, with 9 bases between. The CDR3 is made up of 14 amino acids.